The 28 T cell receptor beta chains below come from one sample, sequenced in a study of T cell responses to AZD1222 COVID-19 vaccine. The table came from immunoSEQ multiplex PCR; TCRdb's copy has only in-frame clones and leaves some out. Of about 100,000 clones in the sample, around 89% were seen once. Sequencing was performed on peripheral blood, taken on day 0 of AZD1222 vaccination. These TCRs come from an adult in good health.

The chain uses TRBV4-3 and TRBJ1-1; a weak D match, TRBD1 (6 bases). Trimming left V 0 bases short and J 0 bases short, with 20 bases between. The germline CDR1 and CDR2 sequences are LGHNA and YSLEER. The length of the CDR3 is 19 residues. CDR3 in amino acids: CASSQESPGWGRLNTEAFF. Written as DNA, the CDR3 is TGCGCCAGCAGCCAAGAATCGCCCGGCTGGGGGCGTCTGAACACTGAAGCTTTCTTT.

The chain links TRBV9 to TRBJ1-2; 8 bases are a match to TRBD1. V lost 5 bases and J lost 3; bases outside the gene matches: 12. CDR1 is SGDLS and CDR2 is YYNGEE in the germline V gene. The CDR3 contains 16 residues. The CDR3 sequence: CASRVSTVTGDYGYTF. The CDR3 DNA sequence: TGTGCCAGCAGGGTCTCCACCGTGACAGGGGACTATGGCTACACCTTC.

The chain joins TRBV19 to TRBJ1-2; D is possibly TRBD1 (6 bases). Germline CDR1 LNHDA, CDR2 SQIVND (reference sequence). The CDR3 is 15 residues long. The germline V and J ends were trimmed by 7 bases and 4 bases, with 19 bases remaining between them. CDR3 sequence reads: CASTASGDLSYGYTF. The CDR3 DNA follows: TGTGCCAGTACCGCTTCAGGGGACCTAAGCTATGGCTACACCTTC.

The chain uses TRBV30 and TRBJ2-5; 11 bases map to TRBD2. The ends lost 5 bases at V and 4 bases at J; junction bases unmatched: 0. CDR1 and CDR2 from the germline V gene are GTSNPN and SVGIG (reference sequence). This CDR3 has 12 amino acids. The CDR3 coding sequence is TGTGCCTGGGGACTAGCGGGAGAGACCCAGTACTTC. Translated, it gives CAWGLAGETQYF.

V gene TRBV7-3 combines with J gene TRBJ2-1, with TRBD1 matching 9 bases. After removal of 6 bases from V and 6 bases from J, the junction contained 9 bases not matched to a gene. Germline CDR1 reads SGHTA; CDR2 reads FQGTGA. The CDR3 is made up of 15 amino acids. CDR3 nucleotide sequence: TGTGCCAGCAGGCGGTCCGGGACAGGGAGCAATGAGCAGTTCTTC. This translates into CASRRSGTGSNEQFF.

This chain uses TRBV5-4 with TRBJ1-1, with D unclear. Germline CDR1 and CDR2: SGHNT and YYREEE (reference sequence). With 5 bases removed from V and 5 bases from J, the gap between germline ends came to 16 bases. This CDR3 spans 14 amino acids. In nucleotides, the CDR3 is TGTGCCAGCAGACCCCTAGGCAGAGGAACTGAAGCTTTCTTT. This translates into CASRPLGRGTEAFF.

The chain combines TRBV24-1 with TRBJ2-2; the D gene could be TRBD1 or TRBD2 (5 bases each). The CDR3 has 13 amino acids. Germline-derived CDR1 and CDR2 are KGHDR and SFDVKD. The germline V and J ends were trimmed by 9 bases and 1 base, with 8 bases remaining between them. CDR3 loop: CATYGGNTGELFF. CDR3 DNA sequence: TGTGCCACCTATGGGGGGAACACCGGGGAGCTGTTTTTT.

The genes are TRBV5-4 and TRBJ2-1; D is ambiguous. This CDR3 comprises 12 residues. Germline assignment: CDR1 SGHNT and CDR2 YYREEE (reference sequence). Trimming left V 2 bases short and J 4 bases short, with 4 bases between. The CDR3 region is CASSFGYNEQFF. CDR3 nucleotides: TGTGCCAGCAGCTTCGGATACAATGAGCAGTTCTTC.

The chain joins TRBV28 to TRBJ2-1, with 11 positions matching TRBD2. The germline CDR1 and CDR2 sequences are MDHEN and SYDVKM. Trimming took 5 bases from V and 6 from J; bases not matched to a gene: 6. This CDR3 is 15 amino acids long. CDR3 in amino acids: CASSTASGGTNEQFF. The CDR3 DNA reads TGTGCCAGCAGTACGGCTAGCGGGGGGACCAATGAGCAGTTCTTC.

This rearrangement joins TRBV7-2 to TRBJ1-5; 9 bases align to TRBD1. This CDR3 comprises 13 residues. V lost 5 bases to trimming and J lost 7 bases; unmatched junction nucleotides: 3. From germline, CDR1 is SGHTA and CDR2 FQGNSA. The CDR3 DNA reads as TGTGCCAGCAGCCCAGACAGGGGGCAGCCCCAGCATTTT. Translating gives CASSPDRGQPQHF. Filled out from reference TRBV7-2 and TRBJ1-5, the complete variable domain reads GAGVSQSPSNKVTEKGKDVELRCDPISGHTALYWYRQSLGQGLEFLIYFQGNSAPDKSGLPSDRFSAERTGGSVSTLTIQRTQQEDSAVYLCASSPDRGQPQHFGDGTRLSIL.

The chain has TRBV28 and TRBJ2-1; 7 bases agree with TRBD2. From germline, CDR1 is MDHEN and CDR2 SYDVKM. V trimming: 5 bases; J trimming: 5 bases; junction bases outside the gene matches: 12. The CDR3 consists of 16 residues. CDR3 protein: CASSQTGRKINNEQFF. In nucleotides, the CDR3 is TGTGCCAGCAGTCAAACCGGGAGGAAGATAAACAATGAGCAGTTCTTC.

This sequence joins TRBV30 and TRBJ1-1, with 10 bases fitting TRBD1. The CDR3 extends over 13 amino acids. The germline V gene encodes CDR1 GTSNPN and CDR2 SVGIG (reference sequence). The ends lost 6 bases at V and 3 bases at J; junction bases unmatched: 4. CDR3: CACSGQGHTEAFF. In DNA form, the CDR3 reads TGTGCCTGCTCGGGACAGGGGCACACTGAAGCTTTCTTT.

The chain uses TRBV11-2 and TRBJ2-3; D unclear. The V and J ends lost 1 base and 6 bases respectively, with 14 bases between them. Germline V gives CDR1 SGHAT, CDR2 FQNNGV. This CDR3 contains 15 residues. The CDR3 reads CASSLAGPYGDTQYF. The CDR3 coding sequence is TGTGCCAGCAGCTTAGCGGGTCCCTACGGGGATACGCAGTATTTT.

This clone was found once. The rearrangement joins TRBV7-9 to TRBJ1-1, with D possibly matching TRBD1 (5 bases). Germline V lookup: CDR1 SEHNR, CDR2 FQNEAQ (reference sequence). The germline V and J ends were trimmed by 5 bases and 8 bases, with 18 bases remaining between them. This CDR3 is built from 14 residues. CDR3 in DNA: TGTGCCAGCAGCCCTTCTTTCAGTGGGACCGAAGCTTTCTTT. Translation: CASSPSFSGTEAFF.

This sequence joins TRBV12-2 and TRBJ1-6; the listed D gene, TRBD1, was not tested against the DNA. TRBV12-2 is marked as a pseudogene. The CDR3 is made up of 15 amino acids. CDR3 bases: TGTGCAAGTCGCTTCAACAGGGAAAGAAATTCACCCCTCCACTTT. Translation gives CASRFNRERNSPLHF.

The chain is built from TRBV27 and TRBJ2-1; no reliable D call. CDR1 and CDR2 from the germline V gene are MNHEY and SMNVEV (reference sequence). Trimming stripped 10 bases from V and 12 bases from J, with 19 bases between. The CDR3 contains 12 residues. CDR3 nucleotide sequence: TGTGCCACCTCGGCTCCTACTACGAGGCAGTTCTTC. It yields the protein CATSAPTTRQFF.

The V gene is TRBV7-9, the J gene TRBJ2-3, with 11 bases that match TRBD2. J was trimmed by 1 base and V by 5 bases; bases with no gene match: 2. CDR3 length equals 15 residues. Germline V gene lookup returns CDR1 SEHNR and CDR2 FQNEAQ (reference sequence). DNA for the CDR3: TGTGCCAGCAGCGAGGGACTAGCGGGCACAGATACGCAGTATTTT. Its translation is CASSEGLAGTDTQYF.

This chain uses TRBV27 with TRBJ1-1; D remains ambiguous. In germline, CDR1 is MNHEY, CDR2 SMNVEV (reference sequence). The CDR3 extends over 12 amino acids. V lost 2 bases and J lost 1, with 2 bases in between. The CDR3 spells CASSLPNTEAFF. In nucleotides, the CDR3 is TGTGCCAGCAGTTTACCGAACACTGAAGCTTTCTTT.

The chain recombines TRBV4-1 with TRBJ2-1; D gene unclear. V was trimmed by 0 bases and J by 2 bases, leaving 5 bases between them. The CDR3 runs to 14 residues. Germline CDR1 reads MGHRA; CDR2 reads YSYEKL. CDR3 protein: CASSQEATYNEQFF. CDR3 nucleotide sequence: TGCGCCAGCAGCCAAGAGGCAACCTACAATGAGCAGTTCTTC.

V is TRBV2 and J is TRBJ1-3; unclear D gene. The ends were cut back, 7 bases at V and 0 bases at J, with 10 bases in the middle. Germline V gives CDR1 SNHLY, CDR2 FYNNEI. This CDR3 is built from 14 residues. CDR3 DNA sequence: TGTGCCAGCAATAGAGAGGGCTCTGGAAACACCATATATTTT. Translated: CASNREGSGNTIYF. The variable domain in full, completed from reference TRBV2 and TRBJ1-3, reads EPEVTQTPSHQVTQMGQEVILRCVPISNHLYFYWYRQILGQKVEFLVSFYNNEISEKSEIFDDQFSVERPDGSNFTLKIRSTKLEDSAMYFCASNREGSGNTIYFGEGSWLTVV.

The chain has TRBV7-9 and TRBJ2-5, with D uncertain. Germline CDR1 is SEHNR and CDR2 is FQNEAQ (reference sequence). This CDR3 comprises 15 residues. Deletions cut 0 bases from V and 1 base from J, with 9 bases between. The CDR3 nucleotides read TGTGCCAGCAGCTTAGCGTCTCGATCCCAAGAGACCCAGTACTTC. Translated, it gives CASSLASRSQETQYF.

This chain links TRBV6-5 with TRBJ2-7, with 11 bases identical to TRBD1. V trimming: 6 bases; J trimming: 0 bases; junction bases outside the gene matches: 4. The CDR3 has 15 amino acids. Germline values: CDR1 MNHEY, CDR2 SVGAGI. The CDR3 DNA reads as TGTGCCAGCAGCCGGGACAGGGGGACCTCCTACGAGCAGTACTTC. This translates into CASSRDRGTSYEQYF.

CDR3 DNA: TGTGCCCGGGACAGGGGGGGCGAGCAGTACTTC. The encoded protein is CARDRGGEQYF. The chain recombines TRBV30 with TRBJ2-7; 11 bases map to TRBD1. CDR3 length equals 11 residues. From germline, CDR1 is GTSNPN and CDR2 SVGIG (reference sequence). Losses at the gene ends were 8 bases for V and 6 bases for J; bases not matched to a gene: 3.

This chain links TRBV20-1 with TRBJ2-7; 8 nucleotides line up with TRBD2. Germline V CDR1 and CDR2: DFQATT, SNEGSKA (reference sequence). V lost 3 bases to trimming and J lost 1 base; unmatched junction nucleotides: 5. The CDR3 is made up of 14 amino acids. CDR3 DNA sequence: TGCAGTGCTAGTCGGCTAGCGGGTTCCTACGAGCAGTACTTC. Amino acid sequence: CSASRLAGSYEQYF.

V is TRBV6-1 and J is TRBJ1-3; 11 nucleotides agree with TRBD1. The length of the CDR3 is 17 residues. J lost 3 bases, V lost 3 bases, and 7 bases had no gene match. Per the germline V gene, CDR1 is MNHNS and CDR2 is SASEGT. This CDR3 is CASSETLGTGGGNTIYF. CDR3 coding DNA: TGTGCCAGCAGTGAGACTCTCGGGACAGGGGGTGGAAACACCATATATTTT.

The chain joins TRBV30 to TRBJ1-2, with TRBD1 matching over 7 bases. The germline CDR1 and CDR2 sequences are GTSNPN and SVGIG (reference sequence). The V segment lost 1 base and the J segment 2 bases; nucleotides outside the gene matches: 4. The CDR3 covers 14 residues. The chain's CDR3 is CAWSGQGVNYGYTF. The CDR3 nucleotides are TGTGCCTGGAGTGGTCAGGGGGTAAACTATGGCTACACCTTC.

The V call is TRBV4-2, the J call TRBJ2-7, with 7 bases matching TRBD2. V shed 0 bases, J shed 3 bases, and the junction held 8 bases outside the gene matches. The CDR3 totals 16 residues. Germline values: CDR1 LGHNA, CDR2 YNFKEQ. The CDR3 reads CASSQEGRGPLYEQYF. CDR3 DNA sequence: TGTGCCAGCAGCCAAGAGGGGAGGGGACCCCTCTACGAGCAGTACTTC.

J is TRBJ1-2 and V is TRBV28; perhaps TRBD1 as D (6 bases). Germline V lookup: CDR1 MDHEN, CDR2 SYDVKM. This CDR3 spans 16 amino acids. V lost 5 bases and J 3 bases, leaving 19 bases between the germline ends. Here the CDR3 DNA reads TGTGCCAGCAGTATCAGGGGCCCCGAGTCTTACTATGGCTACACCTTC. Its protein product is CASSIRGPESYYGYTF.